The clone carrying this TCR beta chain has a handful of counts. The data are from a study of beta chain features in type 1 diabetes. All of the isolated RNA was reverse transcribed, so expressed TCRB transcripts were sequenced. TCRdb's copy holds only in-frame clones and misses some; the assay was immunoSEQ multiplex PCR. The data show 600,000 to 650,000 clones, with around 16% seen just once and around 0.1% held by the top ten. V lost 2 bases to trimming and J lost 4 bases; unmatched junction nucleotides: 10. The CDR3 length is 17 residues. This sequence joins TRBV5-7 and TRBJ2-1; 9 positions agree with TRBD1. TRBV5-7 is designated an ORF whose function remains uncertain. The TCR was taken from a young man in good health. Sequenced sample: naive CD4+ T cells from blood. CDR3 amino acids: CASSFPFRDRVYNEQFF. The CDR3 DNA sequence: TGTGCCAGCAGCTTCCCCTTCCGGGACAGGGTTTACAATGAGCAGTTCTTC.